The 14 T cell receptor beta chains below all came from one sample that was sequenced in a study of metastatic and nonmetastatic thyroid tumors. Thyroid surgery was preceded by no treatment in any patient. From the PCR reads, TCRdb re-called clones with MiXCR. The sample records around 34,000 clones, about 20% being singletons. Source material: blood. The source of these receptors is a female donor with papillary thyroid cancer or a benign thyroid nodule (not recorded which). Some clones in this sample may be carry-over from other donors' samples.

This clone appeared a few times. Given a much more abundant clone one base away, this may be a read error. The V call is TRBV7-9, the J call TRBJ2-1, with D perhaps matching TRBD2 (6 bases). Per the germline V gene, CDR1 is SEHNR and CDR2 is FQNEAQ (reference sequence). Deletions cut 1 base from V and 6 bases from J, with 10 bases between. The CDR3 consists of 14 residues. In nucleotides, the CDR3 is TGTGCCAGCAGCTTAGATGGGGGGTGCAATGAGCAGTTCTTC. Translating gives CASSLDGGCNEQFF.

This clone was seen many times. The same CDR3 arises from other DNA sequences in this sample as well. The DNA of the CDR3 is TGTGCCTGGAGTGGGGGGAAACAGGCCGACTACGAGCAGTACTTC. Translation gives CAWSGGKQADYEQYF. This chain links TRBV30 with TRBJ2-7; D could derive from TRBD1 or TRBD2 (5 bases each). This CDR3 has 15 amino acids. V lost 1 base, J lost 3 bases, and 16 bases lay in between. Germline CDR1 is GTSNPN and CDR2 is SVGIG (reference sequence). The full variable domain, completed using reference TRBV30 and TRBJ2-7, is SQTIHQWPATLVQPVGSPLSLECTVEGTSNPNLYWYRQAAGRGLQLLFYSVGIGQISSEVPQNLSASRPQDRQFILSSKKLLLSDSGFYLCAWSGGKQADYEQYFGPGTRLTVT.

This clone counts as medium-sized (0.01 to 0.1%). The rearrangement uses TRBV11-2 and TRBJ1-6; D is uncertain. Germline V gene lookup returns CDR1 SGHAT and CDR2 FQNNGV. This CDR3 has 13 amino acids. Trimming shortened V by 0 bases and J by 7 bases, and 4 bases separated the two germline ends. The CDR3 DNA reads TGTGCCAGCAGCTTAGAGGGGAATTCACCCCTCCACTTT. Its translation is CASSLEGNSPLHF.

The table lists this clone with a few counts. V gene TRBV6-1 combines with J gene TRBJ2-2, with TRBD1 identical over 11 bases. The J segment lost 8 bases and the V segment lost 3 bases, leaving 5 bases of the junction unmatched. Germline V lookup: CDR1 MNHNS, CDR2 SASEGT. The CDR3 runs to 15 residues. CDR3 coding DNA: TGTGCCAGCAGTGACTGGACAGGGGGCTGGGGGGAGCTGTTTTTT. Residues: CASSDWTGGWGELFF.

There are many counts of this clone. The chain is built from TRBV9 and TRBJ1-6; D possibly corresponds to TRBD1 (5 bases). Per the germline V gene, CDR1 is SGDLS and CDR2 is YYNGEE. V gave up 2 bases and J gave up 7 bases, with 10 bases separating them. The CDR3 has 14 amino acids. The CDR3 sequence: CASSVSGTNSPLHF. CDR3 coding DNA: TGTGCCAGCAGCGTCTCCGGGACCAATTCACCCCTCCACTTT.

At least ten counts were recorded for this clone. The gene calls are TRBV9 and TRBJ2-7; tentative D call: TRBD2 (5 bases). Between the trimmed V and J ends, which lost 0 bases and 0 bases, there was a span of 10 bases. This CDR3 has 15 amino acids. CDR1 is SGDLS and CDR2 is YYNGEE in the germline V gene. The DNA of the CDR3 is TGTGCCAGCAGCGTAGAGGACTCGAGCTCCTACGAGCAGTACTTC. Protein sequence: CASSVEDSSSYEQYF.

This chain links TRBV6-1 with TRBJ1-2; D is possibly TRBD1 (5 bases). The V and J ends lost 5 bases and 9 bases respectively, with 13 bases between them. This CDR3 contains 12 residues. Germline assignment: CDR1 MNHNS and CDR2 SASEGT. The CDR3 DNA reads as TGTGCCAGCAGTCTGGACATCTCGAGCTACACCTTC. Translating it yields CASSLDISSYTF.

This clone was recorded a few times. The J gene is TRBJ1-2, the V gene TRBV24-1; a weak D match, TRBD1 (5 bases). The CDR3 length is 14 residues. V was clipped by 4 bases and J by 8 bases, with 16 bases between them. Germline CDR1 is KGHDR and CDR2 is SFDVKD. CDR3 bases: TGTGCCACCAGTGACCCTGGGGGAATTGGGGGCTACACCTTC. Protein: CATSDPGGIGGYTF.

Details on this clone: At one of its ends the junction is not consistent with the germline gene, which may arise from a read error. The rearrangement uses TRBV5-1 and TRBJ2-6; weak D call: TRBD2 (6 bases). Germline-derived CDR1 and CDR2 are SGHRS and YFSETQ. This CDR3 is built from 15 residues. CDR3 coding DNA: TGCGCCAGCAAGGGACTGACCTCTAGGGCCAACGTCCTGACTTTC. Translated, it gives CASKGLTSRANVLTF.

This clone came up a few times. This chain connects TRBV7-2 to TRBJ2-2; D is uncertain. Germline lookup yields CDR1 SGHTA and CDR2 FQGNSA. V lost 5 bases, J lost 7 bases, and 8 bases lay in between. CDR3 length: 12 residues. The chain's CDR3 is CASSQYGGELFF. CDR3 nucleotide sequence: TGTGCCAGCAGCCAATATGGCGGGGAGCTGTTTTTT.

This clone was picked up a small number of times. The chain uses TRBV6-2 or TRBV6-3 and TRBJ1-5; 10 nucleotides align to TRBD1. V lost 0 bases to trimming and J lost 8 bases; unmatched junction nucleotides: 1. This CDR3 is built from 14 residues. Germline V CDR1 and CDR2: MNHEY, SVGEGT. The CDR3 DNA sequence: TGTGCCAGCAGTTACTCGACAGGGGGCAAGCCCCAGCATTTT. This encodes CASSYSTGGKPQHF.

This clone turned up a few times. The chain recombines TRBV6-2 or TRBV6-3 with TRBJ2-1; D gene unclear. Trimming left V 8 bases short and J 5 bases short, with 7 bases between. CDR1 and CDR2 (germline): MNHEY, SVGEGT. This CDR3 has 11 residues. The CDR3 loop reads CASSLDNEQFF. CDR3 bases: TGTGCCAGCTCCTTAGACAATGAGCAGTTCTTC.

This chain links TRBV5-1 with TRBJ2-7, with D perhaps assigned TRBD1 or TRBD2 (5 bases each). V was cut by 4 bases and J by 3 bases, with 11 bases left in between. The CDR3 has 13 amino acids. The germline V gene encodes CDR1 SGHRS and CDR2 YFSETQ. The CDR3 nucleotides are TGCGCCAGCAGCCTAGCCAGGGACTACGAGCAGTACTTC. Encoded protein: CASSLARDYEQYF.

This clone was seen only a few times. The chain carries TRBV10-3 and TRBJ2-7, with 7 positions matching TRBD1. The CDR3 is made up of 14 amino acids. Trimming at V came to 10 bases and at J to 7 bases, leaving 16 bases not matched to a gene. Germline CDR1 is ENHRY and CDR2 is SYGVKD. CDR3: CATRQGEPLREQYF. In DNA form, the CDR3 reads TGTGCCACACGACAGGGAGAACCCCTAAGAGAGCAGTACTTC.